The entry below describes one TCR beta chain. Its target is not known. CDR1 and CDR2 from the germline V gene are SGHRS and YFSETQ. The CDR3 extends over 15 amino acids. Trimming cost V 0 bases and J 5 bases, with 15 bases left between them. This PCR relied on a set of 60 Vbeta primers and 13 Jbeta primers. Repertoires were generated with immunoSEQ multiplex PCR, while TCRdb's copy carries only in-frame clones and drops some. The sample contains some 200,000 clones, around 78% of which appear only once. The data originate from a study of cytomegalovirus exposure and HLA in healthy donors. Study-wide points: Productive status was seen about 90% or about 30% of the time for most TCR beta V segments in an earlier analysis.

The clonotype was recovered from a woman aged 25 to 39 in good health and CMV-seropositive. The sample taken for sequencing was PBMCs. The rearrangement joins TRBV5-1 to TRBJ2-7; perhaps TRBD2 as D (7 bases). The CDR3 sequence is CASSLVRGAINEQYF. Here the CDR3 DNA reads TGCGCCAGCAGCTTGGTTCGGGGGGCAATCAACGAGCAGTACTTC. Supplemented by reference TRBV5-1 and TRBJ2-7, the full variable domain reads KAGVTQTPRYLIKTRGQQVTLSCSPISGHRSVSWYQQTPGQGLQFLFEYFSETQRNKGNFPGRFSGRQFSNSRSEMNVSTLELGDSALYLCASSLVRGAINEQYFGPGTRLTVT.